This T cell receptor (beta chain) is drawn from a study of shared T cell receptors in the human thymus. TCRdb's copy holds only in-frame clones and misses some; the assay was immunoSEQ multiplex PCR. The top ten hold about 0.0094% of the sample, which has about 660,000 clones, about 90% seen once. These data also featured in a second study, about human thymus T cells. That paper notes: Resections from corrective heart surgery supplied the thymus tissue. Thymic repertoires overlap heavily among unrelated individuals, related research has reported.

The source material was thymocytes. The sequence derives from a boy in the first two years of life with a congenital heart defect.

The CDR3 region is CASSPLTHGLPNTEAFF. In DNA, the CDR3 is TGTGCCAGCTCACCATTGACCCACGGACTGCCGAACACTGAAGCTTTCTTT. This chain uses TRBV18 with TRBJ1-1; D ambiguous. The germline V gene encodes CDR1 KGHSH and CDR2 LQKENI. V dropped 2 bases and J dropped 1 base, with 17 bases sitting between them. CDR3 length: 17 amino acids. The full variable domain, with the rest looked up from reference TRBV18 and TRBJ1-1, is NAGVMQNPRHLVRRRGQEARLRCSPMKGHSHVYWYRQLPEEGLKFMVYLQKENIIDESGMPKERFSAEFPKEGPSILRIQQVVRGDSAAYFCASSPLTHGLPNTEAFFGQGTRLTVV.